These 31 T cell receptor beta chains were all obtained from the same sample, sequenced in a study of blood T cell repertoires in COVID-19. Here immunoSEQ multiplex PCR was the method, and the copy in TCRdb shows in-frame clones only, minus some. Among 190,000 or so clones listed, nearly 90% were seen once. Sample: peripheral blood. Source of these receptors: a man in his forties or fifties with acute or convalescent COVID-19.

This rearrangement joins TRBV10-3 to TRBJ2-3, with 11 bases that match TRBD2. CDR3 length equals 18 residues. V was clipped by 1 base and J by 5 bases; unmatched bases: 11. Germline values: CDR1 ENHRY, CDR2 SYGVKD. The CDR3 loop reads CAISEYLAGGQGEDTQYF. The CDR3 nucleotides read TGTGCCATCAGTGAGTACCTAGCGGGAGGCCAAGGGGAAGATACGCAGTATTTT.

The gene calls are TRBV6-6 and TRBJ2-7, with 9 bases fitting TRBD1. The CDR3 covers 14 residues. Germline V gene sequence: CDR1 MNHNY, CDR2 SVGAGI (reference sequence). The V segment lost 8 bases and the J segment 1 base; nucleotides outside the gene matches: 6. The CDR3 protein is CASSDRGRSYEQYV. The CDR3 DNA reads TGTGCCAGCTCGGACAGGGGTAGATCCTACGAGCAGTACGTC.

The chain combines TRBV27 with TRBJ2-3; 8 nucleotides align to TRBD1. The CDR3 runs to 16 residues. After removal of 2 bases from V and 1 base from J, the junction contained 5 bases not matched to a gene. Germline lookup yields CDR1 MNHEY and CDR2 SMNVEV (reference sequence). The CDR3 nucleotides are TGTGCCAGCAGTTTACGGCGGGGACAGGGCACAGATACGCAGTATTTT. It codes for CASSLRRGQGTDTQYF.

The chain carries TRBV28 and TRBJ2-2; 11 nucleotides agree with TRBD2. Germline V lookup: CDR1 MDHEN, CDR2 SYDVKM. CDR3 size: 16 residues. Losses at the gene ends were 4 bases for V and 7 bases for J; bases not matched to a gene: 8. CDR3 sequence (DNA): TGTGCCAGCAGTTCTAGCGGGGGGCCCTTGGGCGGGGAGCTGTTTTTT. This sequence encodes CASSSSGGPLGGELFF.

The V and J genes are TRBV7-9 and TRBJ2-2, with 7 bases that match TRBD1. CDR1 is SEHNR, CDR2 FQNEAQ, per germline (reference sequence). The length of the CDR3 is 14 residues. Losses at the gene ends were 6 bases for V and 3 bases for J; bases not matched to a gene: 4. The CDR3 loop reads CASRSDRDTGELFF. CDR3 nucleotide sequence: TGTGCCAGCAGATCAGACAGGGACACCGGGGAGCTGTTTTTT.

This chain uses TRBV20-1 with TRBJ1-2, with a possible D match to TRBD1 (6 bases). The V and J ends lost 3 bases and 8 bases respectively, with 19 bases between them. CDR3 length: 14 residues. Germline lookup yields CDR1 DFQATT and CDR2 SNEGSKA (reference sequence). CDR3 loop: CSASLGHSVGGYTF. Written as DNA, the CDR3 is TGCAGTGCTAGTTTGGGACATAGCGTAGGGGGCTACACCTTC.

The chain is built from TRBV10-3 and TRBJ2-7; the D gene is possibly TRBD1 (5 bases). V lost 4 bases and J 6 bases, leaving 16 bases between the germline ends. This CDR3 contains 14 residues. From germline, CDR1 is ENHRY and CDR2 SYGVKD. The CDR3 spells CAISGTPGASEQYF. CDR3 DNA sequence: TGTGCCATCAGTGGGACACCTGGGGCCTCCGAGCAGTACTTC.

About this clone itself: Sequence at one end of the junction differs from germline and may be a read error. This chain joins TRBV5-4 and TRBJ2-3; D perhaps matches TRBD2 (5 bases). The CDR3 is made up of 14 amino acids. Germline CDR1 and CDR2: SGHNT and YYREEE (reference sequence). The CDR3 region has the DNA TGTGCCAGCAGGTTGGACGCGGGTCCAGATACGCAGTATTTT. It yields the protein CASRLDAGPDTQYF. Full variable domain (missing parts from reference TRBV5-4 and TRBJ2-3): ETGVTQSPTHLIKTRGQQVTLRCSSQSGHNTVSWYQQALGQGPQFIFQYYREEENGRGNFPPRFSGLQFPNYSSELNVNALELDDSALYLCASRLDAGPDTQYFGPGTRLTVL.

The J gene is TRBJ2-7, the V gene TRBV2; 13 nucleotides align to TRBD2. V was clipped by 10 bases and J by 4 bases; unmatched bases: 13. From germline, CDR1 is SNHLY and CDR2 FYNNEI. This CDR3 contains 16 residues. CDR3 protein: CAKLRWTSGSSYEQYF. In nucleotides, the CDR3 is TGTGCCAAACTCAGATGGACTAGCGGGAGCTCTTACGAGCAGTACTTC.

The V and J genes are TRBV24-1 and TRBJ2-3, with a possible D match to TRBD1 (7 bases). The germline V and J ends were trimmed by 3 bases and 4 bases, with 19 bases remaining between them. Per the germline V gene, CDR1 is KGHDR and CDR2 is SFDVKD. CDR3 length: 17 amino acids. CDR3 DNA: TGTGCCACCAGTGATCCCCAGGGGGGTTCGGCCCCAGATACGCAGTATTTT. Protein product: CATSDPQGGSAPDTQYF.

V and J are TRBV19 and TRBJ2-2; 8 bases line up with TRBD2. The V gene's germline CDR1 is LNHDA and CDR2 SQIVND (reference sequence). Losses at the gene ends were 4 bases for V and 8 bases for J; bases not matched to a gene: 9. The CDR3 runs to 15 residues. As DNA, the CDR3 is TGTGCCAGTAGTAAGCAGCGAGCTAGCGGGGGGGAGCTGTTTTTT. This translates into CASSKQRASGGELFF. Supplemented by reference TRBV19 and TRBJ2-2, the full variable domain reads DGGITQSPKYLFRKEGQNVTLSCEQNLNHDAMYWYRQDPGQGLRLIYYSQIVNDFQKGDIAEGYSVSREKKESFPLTVTSAQKNPTAFYLCASSKQRASGGELFFGEGSRLTVL.

This chain connects TRBV2 to TRBJ1-5; tentatively, D is TRBD1 (6 bases). Germline assignment: CDR1 SNHLY and CDR2 FYNNEI. V lost 6 bases, J lost 8 bases, and 20 bases lay in between. The CDR3 totals 15 residues. For the CDR3, the DNA is TGTGCCAGCAGCACCCCGGGACACCCGGCGGAGCCCCAGCATTTT. Amino acids: CASSTPGHPAEPQHF.

The CDR3 nucleotides read TGTGCCATCAGGCCGACTAGCGGGATTCGGGGCGGGGAGCTGTTTTTT. Its protein is CAIRPTSGIRGGELFF. The genes are TRBV10-3 and TRBJ2-2; 11 bases are a match to TRBD2. Germline V gene lookup returns CDR1 ENHRY and CDR2 SYGVKD. Trimming cost V 6 bases and J 7 bases; bases outside gene matches: 10. The length of the CDR3 is 16 residues.

The chain has TRBV30 and TRBJ2-7; 7 nucleotides line up with TRBD1. V dropped 0 bases and J dropped 0; count of bases not matched to a gene: 8. The CDR3 length is 16 residues. Germline-derived CDR1 and CDR2 are GTSNPN and SVGIG (reference sequence). As DNA, the CDR3 is TGTGCCTGGAGTGTACGATTAGGGACAGTCTCCTACGAGCAGTACTTC. As protein: CAWSVRLGTVSYEQYF.

The chain uses TRBV5-4 and TRBJ2-5; 12 positions match TRBD2. CDR1 is SGHNT and CDR2 is YYREEE in the germline V gene (reference sequence). This CDR3 is 17 amino acids long. After removal of 2 bases from V and 2 bases from J, the junction contained 7 bases not matched to a gene. The CDR3 nucleotides are TGTGCCAGCAGCTTTCGCCTAGCGGGGGGGCAGCAAGAGACCCAGTACTTC. Its protein is CASSFRLAGGQQETQYF.

The V gene is TRBV4-1, the J gene TRBJ2-3, with 12 bases fitting TRBD2. Germline V gives CDR1 MGHRA, CDR2 YSYEKL. Germline trimming cut 4 bases from V and 2 bases from J; bases unmatched to any gene: 1. The CDR3 loop spans 15 amino acids. CDR3 nucleotide sequence: TGCGCCAGCAGCCGGACTAGCGGGGACACAGATACGCAGTATTTT. It yields the protein CASSRTSGDTDTQYF.

The chain joins TRBV5-4 to TRBJ1-2; D unresolved. Trimming shortened V by 3 bases and J by 0 bases, and 12 bases separated the two germline ends. The CDR3 runs to 15 residues. Looked up from germline, CDR1 is SGHNT and CDR2 is YYREEE (reference sequence). The CDR3 DNA reads as TGTGCCAGCAGCTCAAAGGACGGGACTAACTATGGCTACACCTTC. Translated: CASSSKDGTNYGYTF.

The rearrangement joins TRBV6-5 to TRBJ2-1, with D possibly TRBD1 on 5 matching bases. The CDR3 sequence is 16 residues long. The V end was cut by 2 bases, the J end by 0 bases, with 11 bases between. The germline V gene has CDR1 MNHEY and CDR2 SVGAGI. CDR3 protein: CASSYLRTISYNEQFF. Here the CDR3 DNA reads TGTGCCAGCAGTTACCTCAGGACAATCTCCTACAATGAGCAGTTCTTC.

This clone was picked up one time. The chain employs TRBV7-9 and TRBJ1-4; TRBD1 matches at 7 bases. Germline V gives CDR1 SEHNR, CDR2 FQNEAQ (reference sequence). The CDR3 loop spans 16 amino acids. With V trimmed by 5 bases and J by 2 bases, 8 bases remained unmatched. CDR3: CASSEEPGQTNEKLFF. The CDR3 DNA reads as TGTGCCAGCAGCGAGGAGCCGGGACAGACTAATGAAAAACTGTTTTTT.

This sequence joins TRBV30 and TRBJ1-1; 7 bases are shared with TRBD1. Per germline, CDR1 GTSNPN and CDR2 SVGIG (reference sequence). Trimming at V came to 2 bases and at J to 3 bases, leaving 3 bases not matched to a gene. This CDR3 is 13 amino acids long. The CDR3 region has the DNA TGTGCCTGGAGTCATACAGGGGACACTGAAGCTTTCTTT. Translating it yields CAWSHTGDTEAFF.

The genes are TRBV7-9 and TRBJ2-7, with D maybe TRBD1 (5 bases). Trimming left V 1 base short and J 2 bases short, with 12 bases between. This CDR3 is built from 15 residues. Germline CDR1 and CDR2: SEHNR and FQNEAQ (reference sequence). The CDR3 protein is CASSLEGARAYEQYF. CDR3 in DNA: TGTGCCAGCAGCTTAGAAGGTGCCAGGGCCTACGAGCAGTACTTC.

The V and J genes are TRBV19 and TRBJ2-3; TRBD2 might be the D (7 bases). Trimming cost V 4 bases and J 2 bases, with 19 bases left between them. The CDR3 contains 17 residues. The germline V gene has CDR1 LNHDA and CDR2 SQIVND (reference sequence). The CDR3 coding sequence is TGTGCCAGTAGTAAGAACGGGGGGCGAGGATTCACAGATACGCAGTATTTT. Its translation: CASSKNGGRGFTDTQYF.

The chain joins TRBV14 to TRBJ2-5; D might be TRBD2 (6 bases). Germline-derived CDR1 and CDR2 are SGHDN and FVKESK. V gave up 1 base and J gave up 5 bases, with 14 bases separating them. This CDR3 has 15 residues. The CDR3 DNA sequence: TGTGCCAGCAGCCAAGCGCGGGGAGGCGCTGAGACCCAGTACTTC. Its translation: CASSQARGGAETQYF.

The gene calls are TRBV7-9 and TRBJ2-5, with D possibly TRBD1 on 5 matching bases. The V gene lost 5 bases and the J gene lost 1 base, with 11 bases spanning the gap. Per germline, CDR1 SEHNR and CDR2 FQNEAQ (reference sequence). There are 14 residues in the CDR3. This chain's CDR3 is CASSEDTFQETQYF. The CDR3 DNA sequence: TGTGCCAGCAGCGAGGACACGTTCCAAGAGACCCAGTACTTC.

The gene calls are TRBV12-3 or TRBV12-4 and TRBJ2-2; no clear D gene. V dropped 5 bases and J dropped 4 bases, with 5 bases sitting between them. The CDR3 extends over 12 amino acids. CDR3 DNA: TGTGCCAGCAGTATACTCACCGGGGAGCTGTTTTTT. Its translation is CASSILTGELFF.

Concerning this clone: The same CDR3 is also encoded by other DNA sequences in this sample. This sequence joins TRBV2 and TRBJ1-1; a possible D gene is TRBD1 (6 bases). V lost 6 bases to trimming and J lost 0 bases, with 11 bases between them. This CDR3 region has 14 residues. Germline loops: CDR1 SNHLY, CDR2 FYNNEI. In nucleotides, the CDR3 is TGTGCCAGCAGGGGTGACAGGTTGAACACTGAAGCTTTCTTT. It specifies CASRGDRLNTEAFF.

The chain couples TRBV29-1 to TRBJ2-3; a weak D match, TRBD2 (6 bases). The germline V gene encodes CDR1 SQVTM and CDR2 ANQGSEA. V was pared by 6 bases and J by 2 bases, with 12 bases between. CDR3 length: 13 amino acids. The CDR3 reads CSVRRGYTDTQYF. The CDR3 nucleotides are TGCAGCGTGAGGCGGGGATACACAGATACGCAGTATTTT.

The chain employs TRBV20-1 and TRBJ2-7; TRBD1 matches at 12 bases. J was trimmed by 4 bases and V by 3 bases; bases with no gene match: 13. CDR1 is DFQATT and CDR2 is SNEGSKA in the germline V gene (reference sequence). The length of the CDR3 is 17 residues. The CDR3 nucleotides read TGCAGTGCTAGTTTGGGACAGGGGGCCCTACCCTATTACGAGCAGTACTTC. Translating it yields CSASLGQGALPYYEQYF.

V usage is TRBV6-5 and J usage is TRBJ1-1, with 11 positions matching TRBD1. V gave up 8 bases and J gave up 3 bases; unmatched junction bases: 2. This CDR3 is 13 amino acids long. Germline V CDR1 and CDR2: MNHEY, SVGAGI. CDR3 sequence reads: CASWDRGDTEAFF. CDR3 sequence (DNA): TGTGCCAGCTGGGACAGGGGGGACACTGAAGCTTTCTTT.

The chain employs TRBV18 and TRBJ2-5; 7 nucleotides agree with TRBD2. V gave up 3 bases and J gave up 2 bases; unmatched junction bases: 6. The CDR3 sequence is 15 residues long. Germline CDR1 and CDR2: KGHSH and LQKENI. The CDR3 protein is CASSPRELNQETQYF. In DNA, the CDR3 is TGTGCCAGCTCACCGCGGGAGCTTAATCAAGAGACCCAGTACTTC.

This rearrangement joins TRBV6-5 to TRBJ1-3; 7 bases agree with TRBD1. CDR3 size: 14 residues. Looked up from germline, CDR1 is MNHEY and CDR2 is SVGAGI. The V segment lost 7 bases and the J segment 6 bases; nucleotides outside the gene matches: 9. CDR3 residues: CASNDQGEENTIYF. CDR3 bases: TGTGCCAGCAACGACCAGGGGGAAGAAAACACCATATATTTT.